These 3 T cell receptor beta chains originate from one sample sequenced in a study of CD8 T cells in ankylosing spondylitis. TCRdb recomputed calls from the 5' RACE reads with MiXCR, one row per CDR3 protein. The table shows about 160,000 distinct CDR3 sequences, with under 45% occurring only once. Sequenced input: synovial fluid, either unsorted or a sorted T cell fraction (not recorded which). Receptor source: a male donor with ankylosing spondylitis.

The gene calls are TRBV5-1 and TRBJ1-1; 12 positions match TRBD1. In germline, CDR1 is SGHRS, CDR2 YFSETQ. This CDR3 contains 14 residues. V lost 4 bases, J lost 8 bases, and 6 bases stayed unmatched. The DNA of the CDR3 is TGCGCCAGCAGCAACGCCGGGACAGGGGGCGAAGCTTTCTTT. It codes for CASSNAGTGGEAFF. The full variable domain, in which reference TRBV5-1 and TRBJ1-1 provide the parts outside the CDR3, is KAGVTQTPRYLIKTRGQQVTLSCSPISGHRSVSWYQQTPGQGLQFLFEYFSETQRNKGNFPGRFSGRQFSNSRSEMNVSTLELGDSALYLCASSNAGTGGEAFFGQGTRLTVV.

This chain joins TRBV4-2 and TRBJ2-2, with TRBD1 matching 7 bases. This CDR3 spans 17 amino acids. Germline values: CDR1 LGHNA, CDR2 YNFKEQ. The J segment lost 7 bases and the V segment lost 0 bases, leaving 11 bases of the junction unmatched. The CDR3 here is CASSQEPRQGGGGELFF. For the CDR3, the DNA is TGTGCCAGCAGCCAAGAACCCCGACAGGGTGGGGGCGGGGAGCTGTTTTTT.

This chain connects TRBV12-3 or TRBV12-4 to TRBJ2-7, with D uncertain. V lost 3 bases, J lost 4 bases, and 10 bases lay in between. There are 13 residues in the CDR3. In nucleotides, the CDR3 is TGTGCCAGCAGTTTGGGCCTCCCTTACGAGCAGTACTTC. It yields the protein CASSLGLPYEQYF.